This T cell receptor beta chain was captured by sequencing in a study of OX40 agonist ivuxolimab in advanced cancers. Across the study: Males comprised 82.7% of the group, whose mean age was 60 years (range about 20 to 79).

Data came from immunoSEQ multiplex PCR; TCRdb stores just in-frame clones and leaves some out. The sample lists about 80,000 clones; approximately 85% were seen once. The timepoints at which blood was sampled were baseline, cycle 4 day 1, and cycle 7 day 1. The source of this sequence is an adult with an advanced solid tumor such as melanoma, head and neck, liver or kidney cancer. The sequencing here drew on CD4+ or CD8+ T cells sorted from blood, taken in a trial of the OX40 agonist ivuxolimab.

The CDR3 DNA reads TGTGCCTGGCAACCGTCTGGAAACACCATATATTTT. Translating gives CAWQPSGNTIYF. This chain uses TRBV30 with TRBJ1-3, with D unclear. Germline V gene data show CDR1 as GTSNPN and CDR2 as SVGIG (reference sequence). V lost 5 bases and J lost 1, with 6 bases in between. The CDR3 spans 12 residues.